Below, 28 T cell receptor beta chains from the same sample are listed, as sequenced in a study of PD-1 blockade in mismatch repair-deficient tumors. Clones were sequenced by immunoSEQ multiplex PCR, and TCRdb holds only the in-frame ones, with some missing. The sample yields more than 95,000 clones, approximately 90% seen once. The specimen comprised peripheral blood, sampled 44 weeks after starting pembrolizumab. The receptors originated from an adult with mismatch repair-deficient cancer.

This sequence joins TRBV4-3 and TRBJ1-2; no clear D gene. The CDR3 totals 16 residues. Germline-derived CDR1 and CDR2 are LGHNA and YSLEER. V was trimmed by 0 bases and J by 6 bases, leaving 17 bases between them. The CDR3 loop reads CASSQDVWQDKDGYTF. Here the CDR3 DNA reads TGCGCCAGCAGCCAAGACGTCTGGCAGGATAAGGATGGCTACACCTTC.

This clone appeared a single time. This chain uses TRBV6-6 with TRBJ1-5; D ambiguous. The V gene's germline CDR1 is MNHNY and CDR2 SVGAGI (reference sequence). The CDR3 runs 15 residues. Trimming left V 4 bases short and J 5 bases short, with 15 bases between. CDR3 protein: CASSSLYSGDQPQHF. CDR3 DNA sequence: TGTGCCAGCAGTTCCCTTTATTCCGGGGATCAGCCCCAGCATTTT.

CDR3 sequence reads: CASSYGLKSYEQYF. The CDR3 DNA reads TGTGCCAGCAGTTACGGGTTAAAATCCTACGAGCAGTACTTC. The rearrangement links TRBV6-5 to TRBJ2-7; no clear D. The germline V gene has CDR1 MNHEY and CDR2 SVGAGI. The ends were cut back, 2 bases at V and 1 base at J, with 9 bases in the middle. The CDR3 extends over 14 amino acids.

V usage is TRBV4-1 and J usage is TRBJ1-2; D gene uncertain. CDR3 size: 13 residues. Germline V CDR1 and CDR2: MGHRA, YSYEKL. Trimming pared 0 bases from V and 6 bases from J, leaving 8 bases between. Here the CDR3 DNA reads TGCGCCAGCAGCCAAGATCGAGGGAATGGCTACACCTTC. Protein product: CASSQDRGNGYTF.

The gene calls are TRBV11-2 and TRBJ2-3, with 10 positions matching TRBD2. Losses at the gene ends were 5 bases for V and 2 bases for J; bases not matched to a gene: 7. CDR3 size: 16 residues. Per germline, CDR1 SGHAT and CDR2 FQNNGV. This chain's CDR3 is CASSLWTSGFTDTQYF. DNA for the CDR3: TGTGCCAGCAGCCTCTGGACTAGCGGTTTCACAGATACGCAGTATTTT.

The rearrangement links TRBV12-5 to TRBJ2-7, with TRBD2 identical over 10 bases. The CDR3 loop spans 19 amino acids. CDR1 LGHNT and CDR2 FRNRAP come from the germline V gene. The V segment lost 5 bases and the J segment 0 bases; nucleotides outside the gene matches: 16. The CDR3 loop is CASGPRQKGLAEDSYEQYF. As DNA, the CDR3 is TGTGCTAGTGGTCCAAGGCAAAAAGGACTAGCGGAAGACTCCTACGAGCAGTACTTC.

This rearrangement joins TRBV10-3 to TRBJ2-2; no clear D gene. Trimming removed 10 bases from V and 4 bases from J, with 7 bases in between. The CDR3 contains 11 residues. Germline lookup yields CDR1 ENHRY and CDR2 SYGVKD. CDR3 residues: CATLGTGELFF. In DNA, the CDR3 is TGTGCCACCCTGGGCACCGGGGAGCTGTTTTTT.

The genes are TRBV5-1 and TRBJ1-3; no clear D gene. Germline-derived CDR1 and CDR2 are SGHRS and YFSETQ. There are 15 residues in the CDR3. Trimming stripped 0 bases from V and 2 bases from J, with 9 bases between. CDR3 DNA sequence: TGCGCCAGCAGCTTGGGGGCTGGGGCTGGAAACACCATATATTTT. It codes for CASSLGAGAGNTIYF.

The rearrangement joins TRBV7-2 to TRBJ2-7; 7 bases align to TRBD2. J lost 3 bases, V lost 2 bases, and 4 bases had no gene match. Germline CDR1 and CDR2: SGHTA and FQGNSA. This CDR3 is 14 amino acids long. CDR3 DNA sequence: TGTGCCAGCAGCTTACCGGGACTACTCTACGAGCAGTACTTC. Its protein product is CASSLPGLLYEQYF.

The chain recombines TRBV5-6 with TRBJ2-7, with D unresolved. Trimming shortened V by 0 bases and J by 2 bases, and 12 bases separated the two germline ends. The CDR3 is made up of 15 amino acids. The V gene's germline CDR1 is SGHDT and CDR2 YYEEEE. CDR3 in DNA: TGTGCCAGCAGCTTGGGGTTTATGGGGACCTACGAGCAGTACTTC. This translates into CASSLGFMGTYEQYF.

The chain employs TRBV6-1 and TRBJ2-7; maybe TRBD1 (6 bases). Per germline, CDR1 MNHNS and CDR2 SASEGT. The CDR3 spans 15 residues. V was cut by 4 bases and J by 4 bases, with 17 bases left in between. The CDR3 is CASSALGGVDYEQYF. The CDR3 coding sequence is TGTGCCAGCAGTGCGTTAGGGGGAGTCGATTACGAGCAGTACTTC.

A single count supports this clone. The chain combines TRBV7-9 with TRBJ2-4; 7 nucleotides line up with TRBD1. V was clipped by 5 bases and J by 8 bases; unmatched bases: 12. Per the germline V gene, CDR1 is SEHNR and CDR2 is FQNEAQ (reference sequence). The CDR3 is 15 amino acids. CDR3 in DNA: TGTGCCAGCAGCCCCTCGACAGGGAATGGGGACATTCAGTACTTC. It codes for CASSPSTGNGDIQYF.

This clone has more than one count but fewer than ten. This chain joins TRBV29-1 and TRBJ1-5; 9 bases line up with TRBD1. Trimming at V came to 5 bases and at J to 2 bases, leaving 4 bases not matched to a gene. CDR3 length: 14 residues. Germline-derived CDR1 and CDR2 are SQVTM and ANQGSEA. DNA of the CDR3: TGCAGCGTTTGGACAGGGGAAGGCAATCAGCCCCAGCATTTT. Translating it yields CSVWTGEGNQPQHF.

V gene TRBV7-9 combines with J gene TRBJ2-3; D remains ambiguous. V lost 3 bases and J lost 3, with 7 bases in between. Germline lookup yields CDR1 SEHNR and CDR2 FQNEAQ (reference sequence). There are 13 residues in the CDR3. Here the CDR3 DNA reads TGTGCCAGCAGCTTCGAGGTTACAGATACGCAGTATTTT. As protein: CASSFEVTDTQYF.

This rearrangement joins TRBV9 to TRBJ2-2, with 8 positions matching TRBD2. The CDR3 consists of 15 residues. V was clipped by 3 bases and J by 1 base; unmatched bases: 2. CDR1 is SGDLS, CDR2 YYNGEE, per germline. CDR3 in amino acids: CASSGSGRNTGELFF. The CDR3, as DNA: TGTGCCAGCAGCGGGAGCGGGAGGAACACCGGGGAGCTGTTTTTT.

V is TRBV19 and J is TRBJ1-2; TRBD1 matches 7 bases. Germline assignment: CDR1 LNHDA and CDR2 SQIVND (reference sequence). J lost 7 bases, V lost 4 bases, and 9 bases had no gene match. The CDR3 extends over 14 amino acids. This CDR3 reads CASSTPDRAVGYTF. For the CDR3, the DNA is TGTGCCAGTAGTACGCCTGACAGGGCAGTTGGCTACACCTTC.

This sequence joins TRBV9 and TRBJ2-2; the D gene is possibly TRBD1 (6 bases). The V end was cut by 4 bases, the J end by 0 bases, with 13 bases between. This CDR3 has 16 residues. Germline CDR1 and CDR2: SGDLS and YYNGEE. CDR3 amino acids: CASSRSGTSNTGELFF. The CDR3 nucleotides read TGTGCCAGCAGCCGGTCCGGGACATCGAACACCGGGGAGCTGTTTTTT.

This chain joins TRBV27 and TRBJ2-7; D perhaps matches TRBD2 (6 bases). In germline, CDR1 is MNHEY, CDR2 SMNVEV (reference sequence). This CDR3 is built from 15 residues. The V end was cut by 2 bases, the J end by 2 bases, with 13 bases between. The CDR3 bases are TGTGCCAGCAGTTTAGGAGGGACCCCGGCCTACGAGCAGTACTTC. It specifies CASSLGGTPAYEQYF.

J is TRBJ1-5 and V is TRBV6-6; D not resolved. The germline V gene encodes CDR1 MNHNY and CDR2 SVGAGI (reference sequence). CDR3 size: 13 residues. Trimming removed 6 bases from V and 0 bases from J, with 6 bases in between. The CDR3 DNA follows: TGTGCCAGCAGCCCCTATAGCAATCAGCCCCAGCATTTT. Amino acid sequence: CASSPYSNQPQHF.

As for this clone: Other DNA sequences in the sample encode the same CDR3. The chain uses TRBV7-2 and TRBJ2-7, with D perhaps assigned TRBD1 or TRBD2 (5 bases each). V lost 2 bases and J lost 7, with 9 bases in between. CDR1 SGHTA and CDR2 FQGNSA come from the germline V gene. The CDR3 runs 12 residues. The DNA of the CDR3 is TGTGCCAGCAGCTTATCGTGGGGGGAGCAGTACTTC. Protein sequence: CASSLSWGEQYF.

There are a few counts of this clone. This chain connects TRBV7-6 to TRBJ1-1; the D gene is possibly TRBD1 (6 bases). CDR3 length equals 15 residues. Germline V gene sequence: CDR1 SGHVS, CDR2 FNYEAQ. Trimming took 6 bases from V and 4 from J, leaving 18 bases between them. CDR3 nucleotides: TGTGCCAGCAGTCGAACAGGGTTGGGGGGCACTGAAGCTTTCTTT. Amino acid sequence: CASSRTGLGGTEAFF.

The chain joins TRBV14 to TRBJ2-3; 8 positions match TRBD1. CDR3 length: 17 residues. V lost 3 bases to trimming and J lost 2 bases; unmatched junction nucleotides: 10. Germline V gene lookup returns CDR1 SGHDN and CDR2 FVKESK. The CDR3 loop is CASSHHLPTGDTDTQYF. The DNA for the CDR3 is TGTGCCAGCAGCCACCACTTACCGACAGGGGACACAGATACGCAGTATTTT.

The V call is TRBV19, the J call TRBJ2-5; D is perhaps TRBD2 (5 bases). From germline, CDR1 is LNHDA and CDR2 SQIVND (reference sequence). The CDR3 length is 14 residues. Deletions cut 1 base from V and 2 bases from J, with 8 bases between. The CDR3 sequence: CASSIGAAQETQYF. The CDR3 bases are TGTGCCAGTAGTATAGGAGCGGCTCAAGAGACCCAGTACTTC.

The chain carries TRBV28 and TRBJ1-3; D uncertain. The V gene's germline CDR1 is MDHEN and CDR2 SYDVKM. CDR3 length: 14 amino acids. The V gene lost 8 bases and the J gene lost 5 bases, with 16 bases spanning the gap. The CDR3 nucleotides are TGTGCCAGCCAGAACCCAGGCCTTAGAAACACCATATATTTT. This translates into CASQNPGLRNTIYF.

The V call is TRBV7-2, the J call TRBJ2-6, with D perhaps TRBD1 (6 bases). The CDR3 totals 15 residues. Germline V gene data show CDR1 as SGHTA and CDR2 as FQGNSA. Trimming removed 6 bases from V and 1 base from J, with 10 bases in between. The CDR3 region is CASRRTGSGANVLTF. The CDR3 nucleotides are TGTGCCAGCAGACGAACAGGGTCTGGGGCCAACGTCCTGACTTTC. The full variable domain, its missing parts supplied by reference TRBV7-2 and TRBJ2-6, is GAGVSQSPSNKVTEKGKDVELRCDPISGHTALYWYRQSLGQGLEFLIYFQGNSAPDKSGLPSDRFSAERTGGSVSTLTIQRTQQEDSAVYLCASRRTGSGANVLTFGAGSRLTVL.

The V and J genes are TRBV5-6 and TRBJ2-3; D ambiguous. V dropped 3 bases and J dropped 0 bases, with 11 bases sitting between them. From germline, CDR1 is SGHDT and CDR2 YYEEEE. The CDR3 contains 15 residues. CDR3 DNA: TGTGCCAGCAGCTGGGGTACGGGTAGCACAGATACGCAGTATTTT. It translates to CASSWGTGSTDTQYF.

This chain connects TRBV28 to TRBJ2-3, with 14 bases aligning to TRBD2. Trimming at V came to 8 bases and at J to 2 bases, leaving 6 bases not matched to a gene. This CDR3 comprises 16 residues. Germline V gives CDR1 MDHEN, CDR2 SYDVKM. The CDR3, as DNA: TGTGCCAGCTCTCCGGGACTAGCGGGAGCCACAGATACGCAGTATTTT. It codes for CASSPGLAGATDTQYF.

The chain links TRBV6-4 to TRBJ2-1; TRBD2 matches at 13 bases. After removal of 2 bases from V and 5 bases from J, the junction contained 0 bases not matched to a gene. CDR1 MRHNA and CDR2 SNTAGT come from the germline V gene. The CDR3 loop spans 15 amino acids. CDR3 sequence: CASSDGLAGDNEQFF. The CDR3 nucleotides are TGTGCCAGCAGTGACGGACTAGCGGGAGACAATGAGCAGTTCTTC.